This TCR beta chain emerged from a study of cytomegalovirus exposure and HLA in healthy donors. Researchers ran the PCR with 60 Vbeta and 13 Jbeta primers. Libraries were prepared by immunoSEQ multiplex PCR; TCRdb keeps only in-frame clonotypes and omits some of them. The sample includes some 170,000 clones, nearly 80% of them seen just once. Losses at the gene ends were 3 bases for V and 4 bases for J; bases not matched to a gene: 6. Germline loops: CDR1 LNHNV, CDR2 YYDKDF (reference sequence). This CDR3 spans 15 amino acids. Input material: PBMCs. This clonotype was obtained from a man aged 40-49 years in good health and CMV-seropositive. V usage is TRBV15 and J usage is TRBJ2-7; 10 bases agree with TRBD1. The CDR3 bases are TGTGCCACCAGCAGCCCCAGGACAGGGGGGTACGAGCAGTACTTC. Amino acids: CATSSPRTGGYEQYF.